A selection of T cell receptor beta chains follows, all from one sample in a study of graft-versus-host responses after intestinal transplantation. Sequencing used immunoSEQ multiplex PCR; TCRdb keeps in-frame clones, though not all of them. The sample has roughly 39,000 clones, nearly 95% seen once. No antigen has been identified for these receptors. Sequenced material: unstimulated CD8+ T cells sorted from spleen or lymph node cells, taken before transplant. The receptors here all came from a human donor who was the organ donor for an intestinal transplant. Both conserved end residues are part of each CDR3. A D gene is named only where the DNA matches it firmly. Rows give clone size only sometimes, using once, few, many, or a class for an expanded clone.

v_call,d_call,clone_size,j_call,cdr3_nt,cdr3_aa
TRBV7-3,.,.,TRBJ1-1,TGTGCCAGCAGCCCCGAGCCCCCAGTTACGAACACTGAAGCTTTCTTT,CASSPEPPVTNTEAFF
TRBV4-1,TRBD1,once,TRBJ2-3,TGCGCCAGCAGGCAGACAGGGAGCTGGGCAGATACGCAGTATTTT,CASRQTGSWADTQYF
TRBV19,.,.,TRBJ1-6,TGTGCCAGTCAGGGAGTTAATTCACCCCTCCACTTT,CASQGVNSPLHF
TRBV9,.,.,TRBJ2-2,TGTGCCAGCAGCCTGGGTCGGGGGGAGCTGTTTTTT,CASSLGRGELFF
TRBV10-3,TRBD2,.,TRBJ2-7,TGTGCCATCGGGGGGACTAGCGGGGGGGCCTACGAGCAGTACTTC,CAIGGTSGGAYEQYF
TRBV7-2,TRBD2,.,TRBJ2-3,TGTGCCAGCAGTCTAAGGACTAGCGGGGGGGGGTCCACAGATACGCAGTATTTT,CASSLRTSGGGSTDTQYF
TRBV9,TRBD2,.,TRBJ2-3,TGTGCCAGCAGCGTAGGCCCGGGACTAGGTATGGCAGATACGCAGTATTTT,CASSVGPGLGMADTQYF
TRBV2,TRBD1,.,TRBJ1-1,TGTGCCAGCAGTGACTGGTTCCAGGGGGGGAACACTGAAGCTTTCTTT,CASSDWFQGGNTEAFF
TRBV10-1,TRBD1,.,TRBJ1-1,TGCGCCAGCAGTGATTCGGGCCCAGGGGGCACTTTCTTT,CASSDSGPGGTFF
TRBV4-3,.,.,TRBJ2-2,TGCGCCAGCAGCCAATCTATGGGAAACACCGGGGAGCTGTTTTTT,CASSQSMGNTGELFF
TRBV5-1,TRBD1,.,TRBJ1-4,TGCGCCAGCAGCTTGGGGACAGGCCCGTACGAAAAACTGTTTTTT,CASSLGTGPYEKLFF
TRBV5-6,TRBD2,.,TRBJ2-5,TGTGCCAGCAGCTTGGGGCTAGCGGGGGGGATCGGCAAAGAGACCCAGTACTTC,CASSLGLAGGIGKETQYF
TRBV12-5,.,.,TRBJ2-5,TGTGCTAGTGCTTTGGGGGGCCAAGAGACCCAGTACTTC,CASALGGQETQYF
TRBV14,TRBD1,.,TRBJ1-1,TGTGCCAGCAGCGACAGACAGGGTTGGGGCACTGAAGCTTTCTTT,CASSDRQGWGTEAFF
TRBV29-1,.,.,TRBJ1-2,TGCAGCGTTGTCTCCGGGACGGACTACTATGGCTACACCTTC,CSVVSGTDYYGYTF
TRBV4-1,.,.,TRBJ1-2,TGCGCCAGCAGCCAAGACGGAGACTATGGCTACACCTTC,CASSQDGDYGYTF
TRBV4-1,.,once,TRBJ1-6,TGCGCCAGCAGCCAGGTAGCTAGTGGGGTGGGTTCACCCCTCCACTTT,CASSQVASGVGSPLHF
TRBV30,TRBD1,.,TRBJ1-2,TGTGCCTGGAGTGTAACAGGGGTTGGCTACACCTTC,CAWSVTGVGYTF
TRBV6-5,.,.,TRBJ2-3,TGTGCCAGCAGCCGAGGACTCTACGGCACAGATACGCAGTATTTT,CASSRGLYGTDTQYF
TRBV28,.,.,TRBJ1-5,TGTGCCAGCAGTCCCGCCCGGCGGACGAGCAATCAGCCCCAGCATTTT,CASSPARRTSNQPQHF
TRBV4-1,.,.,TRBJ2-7,TGCGCCAGCAGCCAAGTCTGGACAGACTCCTACGAGCAGTACTTC,CASSQVWTDSYEQYF
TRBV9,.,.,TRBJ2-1,TGTGCCAGCAGCACCACGGAGCACAGTCGTCAGTTCTTC,CASSTTEHSRQFF
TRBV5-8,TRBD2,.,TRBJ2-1,TGTGCCAGCAGCTTGGAGACTAGCGGGCGCAATGAGCAGTTCTTC,CASSLETSGRNEQFF
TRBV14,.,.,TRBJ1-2,TGTGCCAGCAGCCAGGACAGACTTATCTATGGCTACACCTTC,CASSQDRLIYGYTF
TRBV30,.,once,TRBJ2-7,TGTGCCTGGAGTACCTTCTCCCCCTACGAGCAGTACTTC,CAWSTFSPYEQYF
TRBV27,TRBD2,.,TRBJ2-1,TGTGCCAGCCTTGGGGGGGGTGAGCAGTTCTTC,CASLGGGEQFF
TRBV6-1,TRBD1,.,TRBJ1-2,TGTGCCAGCAGCCAGGACAGGGGGCTGTGGGGCTACACCTTC,CASSQDRGLWGYTF
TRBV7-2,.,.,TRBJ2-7,TGTGCCAGCAGCCACCCCCGGGCACCGTTCCCCTCCTACGAGCAGTACTTC,CASSHPRAPFPSYEQYF
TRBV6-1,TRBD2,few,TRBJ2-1,TGTGCCAGCAGTGAAGCGGGGGGGGGCAATGAGCAGTTCTTC,CASSEAGGGNEQFF
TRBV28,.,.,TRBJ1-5,TGTGCCAGCAGTTTGGGGGTTCAAGGGGATAGCAATCAGCCCCAGCATTTT,CASSLGVQGDSNQPQHF
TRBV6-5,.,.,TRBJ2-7,TGTGCCAGCAGTCTGGCGGGTGAGCAGTACTTC,CASSLAGEQYF
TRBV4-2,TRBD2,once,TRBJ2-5,TGTGCCAGCAGCCAAGCGGGGGGCCAAGAGACCCAGTACTTC,CASSQAGGQETQYF
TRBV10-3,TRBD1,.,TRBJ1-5,TGTGCCTCCCAGACCGGGACAGGAGGGCAGCCCCAGCATTTT,CASQTGTGGQPQHF
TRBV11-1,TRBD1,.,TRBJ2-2,TGTGCCAGCAGCCATACAGGGGTGAACACCGGGGAGCTGTTTTTT,CASSHTGVNTGELFF
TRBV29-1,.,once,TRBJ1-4,TGCAGCGTTGTTTCAGGGCATGAAAAACTGTTTTTT,CSVVSGHEKLFF
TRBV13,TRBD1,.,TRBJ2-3,TGTGCCAGCAGCTCAACGACAGGGTTAACAGATACGCAGTATTTT,CASSSTTGLTDTQYF
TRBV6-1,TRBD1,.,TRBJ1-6,TGTGCCAGCAGTGATCTCGGACAGGGGGATTCACCCCTCCACTTT,CASSDLGQGDSPLHF
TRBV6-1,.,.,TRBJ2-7,TGTGCCAGCAGGCCATGGACAGAATTCTACGAGCAGTACTTC,CASRPWTEFYEQYF
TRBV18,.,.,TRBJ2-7,TGTGCCAGCTCACCAGATGGGGGACCCAAAAACGAGCAGTACTTC,CASSPDGGPKNEQYF
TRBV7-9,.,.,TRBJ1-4,TGTGCCAGCAGCTCTTCCCAGGGGTGGCCTAATGAAAAACTGTTTTTT,CASSSSQGWPNEKLFF
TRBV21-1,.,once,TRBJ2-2,TGTGCCAGCAGCAAAGAACGGGACAGGGGTAACACCGGGGAGCTGTTTTTT,CASSKERDRGNTGELFF
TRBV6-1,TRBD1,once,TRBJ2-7,TGTGCCAGCAGTTTTGACAGGGCCTACGAGCAGTACTTC,CASSFDRAYEQYF
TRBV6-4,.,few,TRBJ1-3,TGTGCCGGATCTTTTCTATTGAGCTCTGGAAACACCATATATTTT,CAGSFLLSSGNTIYF
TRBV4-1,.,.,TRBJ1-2,TGCGCCAGCAGCCAAGACGGGGGGGATAACTATGGCTACACCTTC,CASSQDGGDNYGYTF